What follows are 27 T cell receptor beta chains derived from one specimen sequenced in a study of blood T cell repertoires in COVID-19. Clones were read by immunoSEQ multiplex PCR, and TCRdb kept only the in-frame ones, dropping some. This sample has under 250,000 clones, with under 90% found just once. Material for sequencing was PBMCs or T cells enriched from blood (not recorded which). Receptor source: a woman aged 25 to 39 with acute COVID-19.

This clone appeared a single time. The chain combines TRBV11-2 with TRBJ1-2; 7 positions match TRBD1. V was clipped by 5 bases and J by 4 bases; unmatched bases: 10. Looked up from germline, CDR1 is SGHAT and CDR2 is FQNNGV. This CDR3 is built from 15 residues. The CDR3 spells CASSAKDRLAYGYTF. The CDR3 DNA reads as TGTGCCAGCAGCGCAAAGGACAGGCTCGCCTATGGCTACACCTTC.

The chain uses TRBV5-6 and TRBJ1-3, with 8 bases that match TRBD1. V dropped 5 bases and J dropped 3; count of bases not matched to a gene: 7. Germline V gene lookup returns CDR1 SGHDT and CDR2 YYEEEE. This CDR3 contains 15 residues. This CDR3 reads CASRTTGVIGNTIYF. The CDR3 DNA reads TGTGCCAGCAGGACGACAGGGGTAATTGGAAACACCATATATTTT. Using reference TRBV5-6 and TRBJ1-3 for the parts outside the CDR3, the full variable domain is DAGVTQSPTHLIKTRGQQVTLRCSPKSGHDTVSWYQQALGQGPQFIFQYYEEEERQRGNFPDRFSGHQFPNYSSELNVNALLLGDSALYLCASRTTGVIGNTIYFGEGSWLTVV.

V is TRBV15 and J is TRBJ1-1; maybe TRBD1 (6 bases). CDR3 length: 14 residues. Trimming left V 3 bases short and J 6 bases short, with 14 bases between. CDR1 is LNHNV, CDR2 YYDKDF, per germline (reference sequence). CDR3 amino acids: CATSSGRGGPEAFF. CDR3 coding DNA: TGTGCCACCAGCAGCGGCAGGGGCGGGCCTGAAGCTTTCTTT.

The chain uses TRBV5-6 and TRBJ1-1; D unclear. CDR1 is SGHDT and CDR2 is YYEEEE in the germline V gene. CDR3 size: 12 residues. The V gene lost 6 bases and the J gene lost 10 bases, with 16 bases spanning the gap. The CDR3 protein is CASTFGLDGAFF. DNA for the CDR3: TGTGCCAGCACCTTTGGACTCGACGGAGCTTTCTTT.

On this clone: One end of the junction does not line up with germline, which may come from a read error. This chain uses TRBV9 with TRBJ1-2; 8 bases line up with TRBD1. The CDR3 loop spans 14 amino acids. Germline CDR1 SGDLS, CDR2 YYNGEE. The CDR3 coding sequence is TGTGCCAGCAGCGTAGGACAGGGGAACTTTGGCTACACCTTC. Its protein product is CASSVGQGNFGYTF.

V gene TRBV5-4 combines with J gene TRBJ2-5; TRBD2 might be the D (6 bases). The CDR3 extends over 18 amino acids. Germline-derived CDR1 and CDR2 are SGHNT and YYREEE (reference sequence). V was clipped by 0 bases and J by 1 base, with 19 bases between them. The CDR3 nucleotides are TGTGCCAGCAGCTTGGGCTCCCGATCCCCGGGAGCCCAAGAGACCCAGTACTTC. Amino acid sequence: CASSLGSRSPGAQETQYF.

The CDR3 nucleotides are TGTGCCAGCAGCCGATCCGACTTACAGGGGCGAGCTTTCTTT. This codes for CASSRSDLQGRAFF. The V and J genes are TRBV3-1 (or the pseudogene TRBV3-2) and TRBJ1-1, with TRBD1 matching over 7 bases. CDR3 length equals 14 residues. Germline V gives CDR1 LGHDT, CDR2 YNNKEL (reference sequence). The trim removed 4 bases at V and 10 bases at J, leaving 12 bases unmatched.

The chain carries TRBV7-2 and TRBJ2-2; 12 nucleotides line up with TRBD2. Trimming took 1 base from V and 4 from J; bases not matched to a gene: 7. This CDR3 region has 18 residues. CDR1 and CDR2 (germline): SGHTA, FQGNSA. CDR3 protein: CASSLETSGGPGTGELFF. For the CDR3, the DNA is TGTGCCAGCAGCTTAGAGACTAGCGGGGGCCCCGGCACCGGGGAGCTGTTTTTT. Combining the CDR3 with reference TRBV7-2 and TRBJ2-2 gives the whole variable domain GAGVSQSPSNKVTEKGKDVELRCDPISGHTALYWYRQSLGQGLEFLIYFQGNSAPDKSGLPSDRFSAERTGGSVSTLTIQRTQQEDSAVYLCASSLETSGGPGTGELFFGEGSRLTVL.

The V gene is TRBV24-1, the J gene TRBJ2-3; TRBD1 agrees at 8 bases. The J segment lost 3 bases and the V segment lost 9 bases, leaving 4 bases of the junction unmatched. CDR1 is KGHDR, CDR2 SFDVKD, per germline. The CDR3 is 13 residues long. The CDR3, as DNA: TGTGCCACCTTATGGACAGGGACAGATACGCAGTATTTT. It is translated as CATLWTGTDTQYF.

The chain links TRBV7-2 to TRBJ1-2, with D possibly being TRBD1 (5 bases). The CDR3 loop spans 14 amino acids. Germline assignment: CDR1 SGHTA and CDR2 FQGNSA. V was shortened by 1 base and J by 4 bases, with 10 bases between the two germline ends. CDR3 coding DNA: TGTGCCAGCAGCTTAGACCAGGGAGGCTATGGCTACACCTTC. It encodes CASSLDQGGYGYTF.

The chain joins TRBV6-5 to TRBJ1-3, with 9 bases that match TRBD1. Germline CDR1 and CDR2: MNHEY and SVGAGI. This CDR3 is 14 amino acids long. Unmatched junction bases numbered 7, after V lost 5 bases and J lost 8 bases. Written as DNA, the CDR3 is TGTGCCAGCAGTCCCGGACAGGGGCGGCACACCATATATTTT. It encodes CASSPGQGRHTIYF.

The chain combines TRBV28 with TRBJ2-5; TRBD1 matches 7 bases. This CDR3 is built from 14 residues. The germline gives CDR1 MDHEN, CDR2 SYDVKM. Germline trimming cut 6 bases from V and 4 bases from J; bases unmatched to any gene: 8. CDR3 nucleotide sequence: TGTGCCAGCAGACCCCGGACAGGCCCAGAGACCCAGTACTTC. Translation gives CASRPRTGPETQYF.

The V call is TRBV7-9, the J call TRBJ2-1; 7 nucleotides agree with TRBD2. CDR1 and CDR2 (germline): SEHNR, FQNEAQ (reference sequence). CDR3 length: 15 residues. Unmatched junction bases numbered 6, after V lost 2 bases and J lost 5 bases. In nucleotides, the CDR3 is TGTGCCAGCAGCTTAATAGCGGGCCCTAACAATGAGCAGTTCTTC. Translated: CASSLIAGPNNEQFF. The full variable domain, rest sourced from reference TRBV7-9 and TRBJ2-1, is DTGVSQNPRHKITKRGQNVTFRCDPISEHNRLYWYRQTLGQGPEFLTYFQNEAQLEKSRLLSDRFSAERPKGSFSTLEIQRTEQGDSAMYLCASSLIAGPNNEQFFGPGTRLTVL.

This chain connects TRBV19 to TRBJ1-2; D unresolved. This CDR3 spans 13 amino acids. Between the trimmed V and J ends, which lost 8 bases and 5 bases, there was a span of 15 bases. The germline CDR1 and CDR2 sequences are LNHDA and SQIVND (reference sequence). The CDR3: CASSRGDFYGYTF. CDR3 in DNA: TGTGCCAGTTCCCGAGGAGACTTTTATGGCTACACCTTC.

V gene TRBV4-3 combines with J gene TRBJ1-1; no firm D call. CDR3 size: 14 residues. V lost 0 bases and J 6 bases, leaving 11 bases between the germline ends. Germline V gene sequence: CDR1 LGHNA, CDR2 YSLEER. CDR3 sequence reads: CASSQERVRAEAFF. CDR3 DNA: TGCGCCAGCAGCCAAGAACGGGTCCGCGCTGAAGCTTTCTTT.

In this sample, this clone turned up once. V usage is TRBV5-4 and J usage is TRBJ1-1; 7 bases align to TRBD1. The J segment lost 0 bases and the V segment lost 4 bases, leaving 9 bases of the junction unmatched. Germline CDR1 reads SGHNT; CDR2 reads YYREEE (reference sequence). The CDR3 loop spans 16 amino acids. DNA for the CDR3: TGTGCCAGCAGCCTCTTGGGGACAGACTTGAACACTGAAGCTTTCTTT. Translation gives CASSLLGTDLNTEAFF.

DNA of the CDR3: TGTGCCAGCAGCCAACGTCCCGGGACAGGGATAAACACTGAAGCTTTCTTT. This sequence encodes CASSQRPGTGINTEAFF. This chain uses TRBV11-2 with TRBJ1-1; 9 positions match TRBD1. This CDR3 comprises 17 residues. Looked up from germline, CDR1 is SGHAT and CDR2 is FQNNGV. V trimming: 5 bases; J trimming: 2 bases; junction bases outside the gene matches: 12.

The rearrangement joins TRBV2 to TRBJ2-1, with 7 nucleotides matching TRBD1. Germline loops: CDR1 SNHLY, CDR2 FYNNEI. This CDR3 comprises 17 residues. The V segment lost 5 bases and the J segment 1 base; nucleotides outside the gene matches: 11. The CDR3 nucleotides read TGTGCCAGCAGTTCCAACCCAGGGGGAAGGTCCTACAATGAGCAGTTCTTC. Residues: CASSSNPGGRSYNEQFF.

The gene calls are TRBV28 and TRBJ1-3, with unresolved D. Germline loops: CDR1 MDHEN, CDR2 SYDVKM. V was cut by 6 bases and J by 0 bases, with 9 bases left in between. The CDR3 consists of 14 residues. CDR3 nucleotide sequence: TGTGCCAGCAGGGTTCTAGGCTCTGGAAACACCATATATTTT. Protein sequence: CASRVLGSGNTIYF.

This clone occurred a few times. V usage is TRBV6-2 or TRBV6-3 and J usage is TRBJ1-1, with 9 positions matching TRBD1. V dropped 6 bases and J dropped 3; count of bases not matched to a gene: 11. CDR1 and CDR2 (germline): MNHEY, SVGEGT. This CDR3 is 16 amino acids long. The CDR3 DNA follows: TGTGCCAGCAGCCCCCCGGGACAGGGCCCTTACACTGAAGCTTTCTTT. As protein: CASSPPGQGPYTEAFF.

For the CDR3, the DNA is TGTGCCAGCAGACAAACAGGGGTTGGGGCCAACGTCCTGACTTTC. Protein: CASRQTGVGANVLTF. The chain recombines TRBV5-6 with TRBJ2-6, with 7 bases identical to TRBD1. The CDR3 runs 15 residues. The V and J ends lost 5 bases and 3 bases, in that order; junction bases with no gene match: 5. Germline lookup yields CDR1 SGHDT and CDR2 YYEEEE.

The CDR3 DNA is TGTGCCAGCAGTAAGACAGCTAACACTGAAGCTTTCTTT. Translation gives CASSKTANTEAFF. This chain links TRBV27 with TRBJ1-1, with D perhaps matching TRBD1 (5 bases). Trimming stripped 5 bases from V and 2 bases from J, with 9 bases between. CDR3 length: 13 residues. Germline-derived CDR1 and CDR2 are MNHEY and SMNVEV (reference sequence).

This sequence joins TRBV6-5 and TRBJ2-7; tentatively, D is TRBD2 (5 bases). Germline CDR1 MNHEY, CDR2 SVGAGI. V lost 1 base and J lost 6, with 16 bases in between. This CDR3 is built from 15 residues. The CDR3 DNA follows: TGTGCCAGCAGTTACTGGCAAACTAGGGTTTCCGAGCAGTACTTC. Translation gives CASSYWQTRVSEQYF.

The chain couples TRBV16 to TRBJ1-2; D perhaps matches TRBD1 (5 bases). Trimming took off 4 bases at V and 6 bases at J, with 12 bases between the two ends. Germline loops: CDR1 KGHSY, CDR2 FQNENV. CDR3 size: 13 residues. CDR3 amino acids: CASSPRGGDGYTF. CDR3 nucleotides: TGTGCCAGCAGCCCCCGCGGGGGGGATGGCTACACCTTC.

This chain connects TRBV4-2 to TRBJ1-6; no clear D. The germline gives CDR1 LGHNA, CDR2 YNFKEQ. Trimming shortened V by 6 bases and J by 5 bases, and 14 bases separated the two germline ends. This CDR3 is built from 15 residues. The CDR3 DNA reads TGTGCCAGCAGTCCGCCGACTCGAAATAATTCACCCCTCCACTTT. This sequence encodes CASSPPTRNNSPLHF.

This sequence joins TRBV5-5 and TRBJ2-5; D is uncertain. The CDR3 contains 14 residues. Germline V gene sequence: CDR1 SGHKS, CDR2 YYEKEE (reference sequence). Trimming left V 0 bases short and J 2 bases short, with 8 bases between. The CDR3 sequence: CASSLDPGQETQYF. For the CDR3, the DNA is TGTGCCAGCAGCTTGGACCCAGGACAAGAGACCCAGTACTTC.

Notes on this clone: The sample contains more than one DNA sequence encoding this CDR3. The chain combines TRBV10-1 with TRBJ1-1; D not certain. The CDR3 is 14 residues long. V was pared by 0 bases and J by 1 base, with 6 bases between. CDR1 and CDR2 from the germline V gene are WNHNN and SYGVQD (reference sequence). CDR3 nucleotide sequence: TGCGCCAGCAGTGAGTCGGGAGGGAACACTGAAGCTTTCTTT. Translation: CASSESGGNTEAFF.